The clone carrying this T cell receptor beta chain was recorded once. In the PCR, 60 Vbeta and 13 Jbeta primers were used. Assay: immunoSEQ multiplex PCR; the TCRdb copy retains only in-frame clones and omits some. The sample holds approximately 100,000 clones; around 82% are singletons and the top ten take approximately 1.7%. These data come from a study of cytomegalovirus exposure and HLA in healthy donors. The clonotype originates from a woman aged 40-49 years in good health and CMV-seronegative. Material for sequencing was PBMCs.

The CDR3, as DNA: TGTGCCATCAGTGAGCGGGACTCTGGAAACACCATATATTTT. This codes for CAISERDSGNTIYF. The chain uses TRBV10-3 and TRBJ1-3; D gene uncertain. V lost 2 bases, J lost 0 bases, and 5 bases lay in between. The germline gives CDR1 ENHRY, CDR2 SYGVKD. This CDR3 is built from 14 residues.